This T cell receptor (beta chain) was profiled in a study of T cell clonality in common variable immunodeficiency. General study results and limits: Shared TCRbeta clones were fewer between CVID subjects than controls. CVID subjects showed higher TCRbeta clonality than healthy controls.

This clone was observed at least ten times. Its specificity is unknown. The read terminates 3 residues ahead of where the CDR3 ends, so the germline J gene completes it. Data came from immunoSEQ multiplex PCR; TCRdb stores just in-frame clones and leaves some out. This sample comprises tens of thousands of clones, none seen once only. Germline trimming cut 0 bases from V and 7 bases from J; bases unmatched to any gene: 10. The length of the CDR3 is 17 residues. The genes are TRBV23-1 and TRBJ2-1; TRBD2 matches 9 bases. TRBV23-1 is marked as an open reading frame, function uncertain. Sequencing was carried out using peripheral blood mononuclear cells. This receptor was identified in a person aged 18 to 70 in good health. The CDR3 DNA, read in part, is TGCGCCAGCAGTCAATCGGCGGGGGGGCCTATCAATAATGAG. Translated: CASSQSAGGPINNE. The CDR3, in full, reads CASSQSAGGPINNEQFF.